This TCR beta chain is from a study of blood T cell repertoires in COVID-19. Study as a whole: Spain, Italy and the United States supplied samples that represented acute and convalescent COVID-19. From T cells, B-cell-depleted T cells, or PBMCs came the material, which was cDNA or gDNA.

This clone turned up a few times. The authors' processing: Estimation of nucleated cell counts relied on the amplification of reference gene primers. Here immunoSEQ multiplex PCR was the method, and the copy in TCRdb shows in-frame clones only, minus some. V, J and clone size derive from that table, while D and trimming were established from the DNA sequence. The sample consists of 70,000 to 90,000 clones, 79% of them appearing once. V was cut by 7 bases and J by 0 bases, with 15 bases left in between. Germline lookup yields CDR1 MDHEN and CDR2 SYDVKM. There are 15 residues in the CDR3. This rearrangement joins TRBV28 to TRBJ1-1; D call uncertain. Sequencing was done on a sample of peripheral blood. The receptor's source is a man between 65 and 85 years old with acute or convalescent COVID-19. The CDR3 bases are TGTGCCAGCACCTCACCCGCGGCCGTGAACACTGAAGCTTTCTTT. Residues: CASTSPAAVNTEAFF.